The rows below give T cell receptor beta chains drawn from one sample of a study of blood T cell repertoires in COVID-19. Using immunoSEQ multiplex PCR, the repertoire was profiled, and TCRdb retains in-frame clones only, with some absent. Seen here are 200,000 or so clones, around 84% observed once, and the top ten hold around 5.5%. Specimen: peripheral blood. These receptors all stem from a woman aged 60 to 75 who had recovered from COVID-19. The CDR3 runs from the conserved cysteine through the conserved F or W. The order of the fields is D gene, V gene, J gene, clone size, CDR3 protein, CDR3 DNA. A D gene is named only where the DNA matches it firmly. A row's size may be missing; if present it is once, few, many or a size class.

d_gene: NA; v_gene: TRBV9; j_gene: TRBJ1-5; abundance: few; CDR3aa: CASSVAGGQPQHF; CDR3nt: TGTGCCAGCAGCGTAGCCGGAGGTCAGCCCCAGCATTTT
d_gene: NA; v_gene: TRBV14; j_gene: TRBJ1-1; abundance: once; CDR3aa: CASSLTGGTEAFF; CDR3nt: TGTGCCAGCAGCCTCACCGGGGGGACTGAAGCTTTCTTT
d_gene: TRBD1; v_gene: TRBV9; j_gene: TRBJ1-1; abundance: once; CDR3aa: CASSRQGQNTEAFF; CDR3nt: TGTGCCAGCAGCCGACAGGGGCAGAACACTGAAGCTTTCTTT
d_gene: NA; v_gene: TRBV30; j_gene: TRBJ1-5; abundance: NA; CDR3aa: CAWTPGGGQGNQPQHF; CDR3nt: TGTGCCTGGACCCCCGGCGGCGGGCAGGGCAATCAGCCCCAGCATTTT
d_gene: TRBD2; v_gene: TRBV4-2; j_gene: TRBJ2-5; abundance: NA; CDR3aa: CASSSRAGGLETQYF; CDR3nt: TGTGCCAGCAGCTCGAGAGCGGGGGGTCTAGAGACCCAGTACTTC
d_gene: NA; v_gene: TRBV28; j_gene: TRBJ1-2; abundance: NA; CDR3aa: CASFAPANYGYTF; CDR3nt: TGTGCCAGCTTTGCACCAGCTAACTATGGCTACACCTTC
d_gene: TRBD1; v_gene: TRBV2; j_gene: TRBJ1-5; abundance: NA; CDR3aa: CASSAGQGVRSNQPQHF; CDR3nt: TGTGCCAGCAGTGCGGGACAGGGCGTTCGAAGCAATCAGCCCCAGCATTTT
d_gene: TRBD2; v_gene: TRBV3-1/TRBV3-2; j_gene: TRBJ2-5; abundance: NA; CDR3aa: CASSRTTSGAEETQYF; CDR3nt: TGTGCCAGCAGCAGAACGACTAGCGGGGCTGAAGAGACCCAGTACTTC
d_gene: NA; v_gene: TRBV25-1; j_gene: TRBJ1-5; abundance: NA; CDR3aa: CASSEWGQGHQPQHF; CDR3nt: TGTGCCAGCAGTGAATGGGGGCAGGGTCATCAGCCCCAGCATTTT
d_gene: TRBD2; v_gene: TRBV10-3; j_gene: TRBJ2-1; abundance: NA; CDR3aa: CAISANRRAGGPDNEQFF; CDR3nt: TGTGCCATCAGTGCAAACAGGAGAGCGGGGGGGCCGGATAATGAGCAGTTCTTC
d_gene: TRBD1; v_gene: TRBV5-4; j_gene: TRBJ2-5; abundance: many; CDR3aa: CASSLRDRVGETQYF; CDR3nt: TGTGCCAGCAGCTTGAGGGACAGGGTCGGGGAGACCCAGTACTTC
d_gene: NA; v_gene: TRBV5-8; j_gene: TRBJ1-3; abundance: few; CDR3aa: CASSLGQVTSGNTIYF; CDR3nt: TGTGCCAGCAGCTTGGGTCAGGTTACTTCTGGAAACACCATATATTTT
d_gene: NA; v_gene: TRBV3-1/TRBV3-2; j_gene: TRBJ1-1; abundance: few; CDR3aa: CASSQNADTEAFF; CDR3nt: TGTGCCAGCAGCCAAAATGCGGACACTGAAGCTTTCTTT
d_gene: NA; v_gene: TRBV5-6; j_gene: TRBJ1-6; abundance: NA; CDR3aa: CASSLSQVNSPLHF; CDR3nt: TGTGCCAGCAGCTTGTCGCAGGTTAATTCACCCCTCCACTTT
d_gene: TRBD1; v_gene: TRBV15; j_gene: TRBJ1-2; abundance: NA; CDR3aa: CATSRGSGQYNYGYTF; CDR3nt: TGTGCCACCAGCAGAGGCTCGGGACAGTATAACTATGGCTACACCTTC
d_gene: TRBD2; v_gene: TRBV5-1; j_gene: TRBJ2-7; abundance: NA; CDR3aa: CASSLPSGGGDEQYF; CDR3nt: TGCGCCAGCAGCCTGCCTAGCGGGGGGGGCGACGAGCAGTACTTC
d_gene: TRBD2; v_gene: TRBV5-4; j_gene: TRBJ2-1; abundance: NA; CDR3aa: CASSLVGGNYNEQFF; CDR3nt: TGTGCCAGCAGCTTGGTGGGGGGGAACTACAATGAGCAGTTCTTC
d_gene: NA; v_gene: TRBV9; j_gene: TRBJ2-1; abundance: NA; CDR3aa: CASSASRGLDDNEQFF; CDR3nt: TGTGCCAGCAGCGCGAGCCGTGGCCTAGATGACAATGAGCAGTTCTTC
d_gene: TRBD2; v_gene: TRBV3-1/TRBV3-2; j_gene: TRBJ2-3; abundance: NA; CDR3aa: CASSRAGLAGAFTDTQYF; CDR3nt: TGTGCCAGCAGCCGAGCGGGACTAGCGGGGGCCTTCACAGATACGCAGTATTTT
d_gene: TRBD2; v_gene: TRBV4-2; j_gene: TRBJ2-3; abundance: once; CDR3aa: CASSQVARGDTDTQYF; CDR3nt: TGTGCCAGCAGCCAAGTGGCGCGGGGGGACACAGATACGCAGTATTTT
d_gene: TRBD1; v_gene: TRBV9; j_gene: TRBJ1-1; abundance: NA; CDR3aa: CASSESRDRAPNTEAFF; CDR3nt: TGTGCCAGCAGCGAGTCCCGGGACAGGGCCCCGAACACTGAAGCTTTCTTT
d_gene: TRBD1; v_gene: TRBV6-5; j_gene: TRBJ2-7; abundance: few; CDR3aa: CASAGTAYEQYF; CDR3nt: TGTGCCAGCGCCGGGACAGCCTACGAGCAGTACTTC
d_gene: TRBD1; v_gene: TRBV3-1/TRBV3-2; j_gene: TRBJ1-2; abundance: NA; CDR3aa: CASSQTDRAYGYTF; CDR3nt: TGTGCCAGCAGCCAGACCGACAGGGCCTATGGCTACACCTTC
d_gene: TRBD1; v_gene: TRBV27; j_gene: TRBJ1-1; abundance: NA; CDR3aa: CASSLDRGVDTEAFF; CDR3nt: TGTGCCAGCAGCTTGGACAGGGGAGTCGACACTGAAGCTTTCTTT